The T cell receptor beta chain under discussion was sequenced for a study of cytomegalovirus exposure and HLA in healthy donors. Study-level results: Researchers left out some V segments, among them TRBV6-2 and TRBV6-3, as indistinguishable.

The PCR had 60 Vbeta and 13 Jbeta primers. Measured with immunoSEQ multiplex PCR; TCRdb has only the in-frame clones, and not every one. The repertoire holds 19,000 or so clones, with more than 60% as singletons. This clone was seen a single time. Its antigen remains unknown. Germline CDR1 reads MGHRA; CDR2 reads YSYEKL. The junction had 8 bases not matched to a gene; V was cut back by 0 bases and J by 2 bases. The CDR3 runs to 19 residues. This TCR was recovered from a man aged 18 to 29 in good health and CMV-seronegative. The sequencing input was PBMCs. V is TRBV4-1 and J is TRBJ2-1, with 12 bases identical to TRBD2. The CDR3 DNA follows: TGCGCCAGCAGCCAAGATCTAGCGGGAGGGCCGAGGGCCTACAATGAGCAGTTCTTC. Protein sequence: CASSQDLAGGPRAYNEQFF.